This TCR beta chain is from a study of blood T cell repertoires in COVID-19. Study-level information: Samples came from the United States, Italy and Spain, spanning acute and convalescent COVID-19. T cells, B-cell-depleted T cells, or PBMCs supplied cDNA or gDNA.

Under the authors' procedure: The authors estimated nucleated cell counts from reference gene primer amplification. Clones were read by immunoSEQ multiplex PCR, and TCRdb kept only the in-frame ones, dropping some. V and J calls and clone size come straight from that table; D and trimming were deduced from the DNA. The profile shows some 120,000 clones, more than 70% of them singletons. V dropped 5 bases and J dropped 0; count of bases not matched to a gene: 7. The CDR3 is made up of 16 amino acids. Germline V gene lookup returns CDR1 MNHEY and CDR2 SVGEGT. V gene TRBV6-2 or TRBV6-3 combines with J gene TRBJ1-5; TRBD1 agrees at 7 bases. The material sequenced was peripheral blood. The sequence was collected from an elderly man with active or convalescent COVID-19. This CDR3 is CASSKDRFYSNQPQHF. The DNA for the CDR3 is TGTGCCAGCAGTAAGGACAGGTTCTATAGCAATCAGCCCCAGCATTTT.